Here is one TCR beta chain with its context. Antigen: not known. The data stem from a study of T-cell memory formation after mild COVID-19. Overall study context: Largely, the TCR clusters proved donor specific. Findings and limits, study-wide: Pre-infection memory harbored some responding clones, suggesting cross-reactive memory joined.

The CDR3 loop spans 17 amino acids. Germline-derived CDR1 and CDR2 are SGHVS and FQNEAQ. The germline V and J ends were trimmed by 5 bases and 2 bases, with 22 bases remaining between them. TCRdb redid the calling of the 5' RACE reads with MiXCR, one entry per CDR3 protein. The sample includes hundreds of thousands of distinct CDR3 sequences, around 15% of them seen just once. This receptor was identified in a man younger than 35 who had mild COVID-19 (a few samples of this study predate the infection). Cell type and time point are not known. The sample comprised PBMCs or a T cell subset sorted from them (not recorded which). The chain employs TRBV7-8 and TRBJ2-7; D is perhaps TRBD1 or TRBD2 (5 bases each). The CDR3 DNA reads TGTGCCAGCAGCCCTACTCCCCCGGGACGGATGACCTACGAGCAGTACGTC. Residues: CASSPTPPGRMTYEQYV.